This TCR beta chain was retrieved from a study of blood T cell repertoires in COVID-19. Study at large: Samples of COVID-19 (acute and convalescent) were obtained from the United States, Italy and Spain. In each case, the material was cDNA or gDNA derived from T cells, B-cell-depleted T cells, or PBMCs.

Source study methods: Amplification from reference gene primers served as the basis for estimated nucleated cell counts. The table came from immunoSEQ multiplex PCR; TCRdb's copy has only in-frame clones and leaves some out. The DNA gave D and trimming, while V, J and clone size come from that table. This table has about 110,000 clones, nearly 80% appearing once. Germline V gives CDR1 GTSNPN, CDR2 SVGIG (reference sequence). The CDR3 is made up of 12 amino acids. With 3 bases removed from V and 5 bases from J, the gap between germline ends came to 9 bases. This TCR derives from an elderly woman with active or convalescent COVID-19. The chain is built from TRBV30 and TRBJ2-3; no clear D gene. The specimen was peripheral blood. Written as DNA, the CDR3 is TGTGCCTGGAGCCCTACGCGAGATACGCAGTATTTT. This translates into CAWSPTRDTQYF. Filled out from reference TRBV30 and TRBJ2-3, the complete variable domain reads SQTIHQWPATLVQPVGSPLSLECTVEGTSNPNLYWYRQAAGRGLQLLFYSVGIGQISSEVPQNLSASRPQDRQFILSSKKLLLSDSGFYLCAWSPTRDTQYFGPGTRLTVL.